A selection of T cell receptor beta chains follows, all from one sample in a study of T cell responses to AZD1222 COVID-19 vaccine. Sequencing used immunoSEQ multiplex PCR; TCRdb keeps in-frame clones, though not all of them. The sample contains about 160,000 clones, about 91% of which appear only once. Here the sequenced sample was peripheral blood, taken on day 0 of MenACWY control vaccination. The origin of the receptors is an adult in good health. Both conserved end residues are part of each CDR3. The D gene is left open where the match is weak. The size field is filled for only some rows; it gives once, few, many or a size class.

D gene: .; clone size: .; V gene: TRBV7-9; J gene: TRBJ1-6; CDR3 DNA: TGTGCCAGCAGCTTAGCGACGCTCCTGACGGGCTCACCCCTCCACTTT; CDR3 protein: CASSLATLLTGSPLHF
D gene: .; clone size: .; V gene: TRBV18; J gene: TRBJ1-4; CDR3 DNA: TGTGCCAGCTCACGCGGACAGCAAGTTAATGAAAAACTGTTTTTT; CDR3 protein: CASSRGQQVNEKLFF
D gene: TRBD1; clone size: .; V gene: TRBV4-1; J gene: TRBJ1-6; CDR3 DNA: TGCGCCAGCAGCCCAACGCAGGGGGCTAAAAATTCACCCCTCCACTTT; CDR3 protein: CASSPTQGAKNSPLHF
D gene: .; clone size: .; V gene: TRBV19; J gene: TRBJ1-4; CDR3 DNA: TGTGCCAGTAGTGCAGGGGCCTTCCAGGAAAAACTGTTTTTT; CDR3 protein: CASSAGAFQEKLFF
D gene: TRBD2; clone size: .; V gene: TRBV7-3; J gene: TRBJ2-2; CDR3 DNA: TGTGCCAGCAGCGACAGAGCGGGAGGCAACACCGGGGAGCTGTTTTTT; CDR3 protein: CASSDRAGGNTGELFF
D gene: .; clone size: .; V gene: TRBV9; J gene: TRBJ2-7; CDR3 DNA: TGTGCCAGTCACCCGACAAATTTGCACCCCGGACGGACCTACGAGCAGTACTTC; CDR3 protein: CASHPTNLHPGRTYEQYF
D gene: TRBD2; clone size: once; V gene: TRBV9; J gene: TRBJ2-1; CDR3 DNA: TGTGCCAGCAGCGTAGGACCGGGAGGGCCGGGTAATGAGCAGTTCTTC; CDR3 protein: CASSVGPGGPGNEQFF
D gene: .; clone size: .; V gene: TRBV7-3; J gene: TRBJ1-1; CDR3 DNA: TGTGCCAGCAGCCCTCAGGGGACCCGGGCATCTGAAGCTTTCTTT; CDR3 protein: CASSPQGTRASEAFF
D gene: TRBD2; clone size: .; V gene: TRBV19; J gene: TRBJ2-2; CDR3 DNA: TGTGCCAGTAGTATCCAGCGGGGCACCGGGGAGCTGTTTTTT; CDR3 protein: CASSIQRGTGELFF
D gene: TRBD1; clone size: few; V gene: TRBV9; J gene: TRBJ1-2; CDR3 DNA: TGTGCCAGCAGCCTGAGGACAGGGGACGGCTACACCTTC; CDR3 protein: CASSLRTGDGYTF
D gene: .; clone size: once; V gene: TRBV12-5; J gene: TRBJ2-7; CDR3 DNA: TGTGCTAGTGGCCCCCCGGGACTCTCCTACGAGCAGTACTTC; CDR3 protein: CASGPPGLSYEQYF
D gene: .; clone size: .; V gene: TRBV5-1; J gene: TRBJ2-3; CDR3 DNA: TGCGCCAGCAGCTTGGACAGGCCCACGGATACGCAGTATTTT; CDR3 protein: CASSLDRPTDTQYF
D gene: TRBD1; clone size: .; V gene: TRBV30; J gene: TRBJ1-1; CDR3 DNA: TGTGCCTGGAGTCCCCAATCGACAGGGACTGAAGCTTTCTTT; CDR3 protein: CAWSPQSTGTEAFF
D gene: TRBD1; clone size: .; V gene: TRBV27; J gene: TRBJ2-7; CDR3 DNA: TGTGCCAGCGTCCGAAGCAGGGGGCTTGGCGAGCAGTACTTC; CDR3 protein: CASVRSRGLGEQYF
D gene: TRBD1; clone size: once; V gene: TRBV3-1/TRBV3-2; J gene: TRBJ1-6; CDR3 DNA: TGTGCCAGCAGCCAAGTGTCGGGACAGTATAATTCACCCCTCCACTTT; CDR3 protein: CASSQVSGQYNSPLHF
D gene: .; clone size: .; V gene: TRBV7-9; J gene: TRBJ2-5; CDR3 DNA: TGTGCCAGCAGCGAATCACTCACAGGGGAGACCCAGTACTTC; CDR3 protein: CASSESLTGETQYF
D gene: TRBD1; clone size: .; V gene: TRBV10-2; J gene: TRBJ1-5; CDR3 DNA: TGCGCCAGCAGTGAGCAGGGGGCGGATCAGCCCCAGCATTTT; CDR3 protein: CASSEQGADQPQHF
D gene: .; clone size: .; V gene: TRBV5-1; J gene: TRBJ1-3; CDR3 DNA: TGCGCCAGCAGCGACCAGGGGACTGGAAACACCATATATTTT; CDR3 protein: CASSDQGTGNTIYF
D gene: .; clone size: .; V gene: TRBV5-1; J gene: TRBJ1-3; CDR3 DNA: TGCGCCAGCAGCTTGGACGGTATCGGGCGTGGGAACACCATATATTTT; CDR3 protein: CASSLDGIGRGNTIYF
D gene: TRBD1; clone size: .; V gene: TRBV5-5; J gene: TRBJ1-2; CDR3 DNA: TGTGCCAGCAGGCGGGACAGGGGGCAAGGCTACACCTTC; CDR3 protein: CASRRDRGQGYTF
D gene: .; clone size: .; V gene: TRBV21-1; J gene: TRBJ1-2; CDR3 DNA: TGTGCCAGCAGCACCATTCCCCCCGCGGCAGGGTCCTATGGCTACACCTTC; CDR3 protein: CASSTIPPAAGSYGYTF
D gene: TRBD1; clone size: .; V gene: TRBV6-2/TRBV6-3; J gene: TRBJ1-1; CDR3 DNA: TGTGCCAGCAGTTCCCACAGGGGGATGAACACTGAAGCTTTCTTT; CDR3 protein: CASSSHRGMNTEAFF
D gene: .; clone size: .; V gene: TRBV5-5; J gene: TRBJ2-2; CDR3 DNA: TGTGCCAGCAGCTTCCCGGGAGTACGAACTGGGGAGCTGTTTTTT; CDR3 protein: CASSFPGVRTGELFF
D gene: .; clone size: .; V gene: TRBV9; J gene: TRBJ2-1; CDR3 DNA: TGTGCCAGCAGCCACACTAGCCTAGGACGAGTTCTTTCCTACAATGAGCAGTTCTTC; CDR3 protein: CASSHTSLGRVLSYNEQFF
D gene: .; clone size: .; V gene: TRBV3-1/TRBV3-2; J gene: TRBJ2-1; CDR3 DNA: TGTGCCAGCAGCCAACCGGATTTCTCCTACAATGAGCAGTTCTTC; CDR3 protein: CASSQPDFSYNEQFF
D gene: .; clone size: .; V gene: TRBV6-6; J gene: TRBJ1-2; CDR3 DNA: TGTGCCAGCAGTCGAGGAGCCCTCTCCTTC; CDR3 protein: CASSRGALSF
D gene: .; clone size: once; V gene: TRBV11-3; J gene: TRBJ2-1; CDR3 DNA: TGTGCCAGCAGCTCCGGGACCGCACGGCCAAATGAGCAGTTCTTC; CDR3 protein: CASSSGTARPNEQFF
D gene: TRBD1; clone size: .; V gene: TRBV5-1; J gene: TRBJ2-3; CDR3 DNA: TGCGCCAGCAGCTTGGACGGACAGGGCCGCACAGATACGCAGTATTTT; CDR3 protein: CASSLDGQGRTDTQYF
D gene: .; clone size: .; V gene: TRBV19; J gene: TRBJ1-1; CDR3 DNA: TGTGCCAGTAGTCCACAGAAGAACACTGAAGCTTTCTTT; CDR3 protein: CASSPQKNTEAFF
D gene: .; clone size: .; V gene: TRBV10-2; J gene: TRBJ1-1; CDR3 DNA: TGCGCCAGCCTGCGGGCCGTGAACACTGAAGCTTTCTTT; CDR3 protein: CASLRAVNTEAFF
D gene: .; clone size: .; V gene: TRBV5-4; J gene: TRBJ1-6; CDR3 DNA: TGTGCCAGCAGCTTGGAGGGGGGGCCATCGAATTCACCCCTCCACTTT; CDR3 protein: CASSLEGGPSNSPLHF
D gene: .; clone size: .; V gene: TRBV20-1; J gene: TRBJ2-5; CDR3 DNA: TGCAGTGCTAGTGAATATAGGACACTTACGGGGGAGACCCAGTACTTC; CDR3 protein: CSASEYRTLTGETQYF
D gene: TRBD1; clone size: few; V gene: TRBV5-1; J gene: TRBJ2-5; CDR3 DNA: TGCGCCAGCAGCGCGGGACAGGGCTGGGTGCAAGAGACCCAGTACTTC; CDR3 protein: CASSAGQGWVQETQYF
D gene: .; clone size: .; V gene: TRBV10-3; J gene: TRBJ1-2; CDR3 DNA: TGTGCCATCACGAGCTCCCAAGAACATAACTATGGCTACACCTTC; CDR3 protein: CAITSSQEHNYGYTF
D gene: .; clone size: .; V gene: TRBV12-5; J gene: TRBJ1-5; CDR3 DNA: TGTGCTAGTGGTCCCGGACACAACAATCAGCCCCAGCATTTT; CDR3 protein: CASGPGHNNQPQHF
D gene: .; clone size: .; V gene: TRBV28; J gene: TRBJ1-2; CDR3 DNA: TGTGCCAGCAGTTTACCAGGGGACTCAAACTATGGCTACACCTTC; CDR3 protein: CASSLPGDSNYGYTF
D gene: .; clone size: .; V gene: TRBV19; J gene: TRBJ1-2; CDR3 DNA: TGTGCCAGTAGTATTGACGGGATTAACTATGGCTACACCTTC; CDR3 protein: CASSIDGINYGYTF
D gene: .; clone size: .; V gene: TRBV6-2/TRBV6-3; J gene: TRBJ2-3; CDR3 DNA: TGTGCCAGCAGTTACTTCGGGAGAAGCAGCACAGATACGCAGTATTTT; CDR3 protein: CASSYFGRSSTDTQYF
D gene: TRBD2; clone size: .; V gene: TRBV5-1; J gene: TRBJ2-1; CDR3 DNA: TGCGCCAGCAGCTTACTAGCGGGAGTTGGCAATGAGCAGTTCTTC; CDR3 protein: CASSLLAGVGNEQFF
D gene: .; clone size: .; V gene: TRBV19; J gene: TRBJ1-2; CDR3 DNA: TGTGCCAGTAGTATGGGGACGGGGCGAAGTGGCTACACCTTC; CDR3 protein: CASSMGTGRSGYTF
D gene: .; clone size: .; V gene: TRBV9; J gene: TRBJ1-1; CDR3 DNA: TGTGCCAGCAGCGTGGGGCCCCAGGTCACTGAAGCTTTCTTT; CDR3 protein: CASSVGPQVTEAFF
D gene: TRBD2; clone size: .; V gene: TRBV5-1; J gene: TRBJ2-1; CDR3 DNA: TGCGCCAGCAGCGACGCCGGGACTAGCGGGAGGGCGGGCTACAATGAGCAGTTCTTC; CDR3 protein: CASSDAGTSGRAGYNEQFF
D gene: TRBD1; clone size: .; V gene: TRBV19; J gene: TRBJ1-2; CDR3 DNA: TGTGCCAGTAGGGTAACATGGACAGGGTCCGGCTACACCTTC; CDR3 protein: CASRVTWTGSGYTF
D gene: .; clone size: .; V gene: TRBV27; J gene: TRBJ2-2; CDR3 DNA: TGTGCCAGCAGGGTAGAGGGCCCGACCGGGGAGCTGTTTTTT; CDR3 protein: CASRVEGPTGELFF
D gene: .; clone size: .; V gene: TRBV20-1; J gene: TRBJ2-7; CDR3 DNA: TGCAGTGCTAGTGCCCTGACGAGCTCCTACGAGCAGTACTTC; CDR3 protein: CSASALTSSYEQYF
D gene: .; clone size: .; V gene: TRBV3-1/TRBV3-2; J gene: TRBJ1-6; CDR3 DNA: TGTGCCAGCAGCCAAGGAGGGGCCAGGAATTCACCCCTCCACTTT; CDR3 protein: CASSQGGARNSPLHF
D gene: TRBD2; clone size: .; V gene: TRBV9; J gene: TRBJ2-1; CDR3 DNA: TGTGCCAGCAGCTCTAGCGGGAGTTACAATGAGCAGTTCTTC; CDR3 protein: CASSSSGSYNEQFF
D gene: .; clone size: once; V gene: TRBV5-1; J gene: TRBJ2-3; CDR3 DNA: TGCGCCAGCAGCCCCCAGGGTCTAGAACCCACAGATACGCAGTATTTT; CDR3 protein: CASSPQGLEPTDTQYF
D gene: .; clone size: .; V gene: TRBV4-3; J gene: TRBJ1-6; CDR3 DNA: TGCGCCAGCAGCCATAGTTTAGGACAAATTAATTCACCCCTCCACTTT; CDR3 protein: CASSHSLGQINSPLHF
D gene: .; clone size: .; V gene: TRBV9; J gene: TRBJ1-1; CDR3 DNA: TGTGCCAGCAGCGTAGAAGGGGCTATGAACACTGAAGCTTTCTTT; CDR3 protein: CASSVEGAMNTEAFF
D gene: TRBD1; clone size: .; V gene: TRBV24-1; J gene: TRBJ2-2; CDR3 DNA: TGTGCCACCAGTGATGCCGGGACAGGGATCGGGGAGCTGTTTTTT; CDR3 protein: CATSDAGTGIGELFF
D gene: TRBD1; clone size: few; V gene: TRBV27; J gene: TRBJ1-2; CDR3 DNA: TGTGCCAGCAGTAACCGGGACAGGACTTGGGATGGCTACACCTTC; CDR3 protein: CASSNRDRTWDGYTF
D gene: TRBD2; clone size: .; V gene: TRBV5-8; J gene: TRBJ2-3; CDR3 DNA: TGTGCCAGCAGCCTCCCAGCGGGAGGGTTGATAACAGATACGCAGTATTTT; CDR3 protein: CASSLPAGGLITDTQYF
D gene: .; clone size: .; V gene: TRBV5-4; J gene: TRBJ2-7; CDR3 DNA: TGTGCCAGCAGCTTTGACCCCTTCGTCCTTTACTACGAGCAGTACTTC; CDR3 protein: CASSFDPFVLYYEQYF
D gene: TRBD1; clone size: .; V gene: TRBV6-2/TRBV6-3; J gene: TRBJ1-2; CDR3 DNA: TGTGCCAGCAGCCGTACTCCGGACAGGGGAAACTATGGCTACACCTTC; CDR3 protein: CASSRTPDRGNYGYTF
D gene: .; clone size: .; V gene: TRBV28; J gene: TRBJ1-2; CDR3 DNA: TGTGCCAGCAGTTTATGGTCCGCTAACTATGGCTACACCTTC; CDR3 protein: CASSLWSANYGYTF
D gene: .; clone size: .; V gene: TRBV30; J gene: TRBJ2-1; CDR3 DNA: TGTGCCTGGAGTGTTATGGGGGCAGGTGAGCAGTTCTTC; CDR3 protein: CAWSVMGAGEQFF
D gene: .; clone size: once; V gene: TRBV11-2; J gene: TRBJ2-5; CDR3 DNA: TGTGCCAGCAGCTTAGTAGGCCAACTGGAGACCCAGTACTTC; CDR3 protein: CASSLVGQLETQYF
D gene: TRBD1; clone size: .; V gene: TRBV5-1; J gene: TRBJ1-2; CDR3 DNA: TGCGCCAGCAGCTTGGGACAGGGAGTGAACTATGGCTACACCTTC; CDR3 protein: CASSLGQGVNYGYTF